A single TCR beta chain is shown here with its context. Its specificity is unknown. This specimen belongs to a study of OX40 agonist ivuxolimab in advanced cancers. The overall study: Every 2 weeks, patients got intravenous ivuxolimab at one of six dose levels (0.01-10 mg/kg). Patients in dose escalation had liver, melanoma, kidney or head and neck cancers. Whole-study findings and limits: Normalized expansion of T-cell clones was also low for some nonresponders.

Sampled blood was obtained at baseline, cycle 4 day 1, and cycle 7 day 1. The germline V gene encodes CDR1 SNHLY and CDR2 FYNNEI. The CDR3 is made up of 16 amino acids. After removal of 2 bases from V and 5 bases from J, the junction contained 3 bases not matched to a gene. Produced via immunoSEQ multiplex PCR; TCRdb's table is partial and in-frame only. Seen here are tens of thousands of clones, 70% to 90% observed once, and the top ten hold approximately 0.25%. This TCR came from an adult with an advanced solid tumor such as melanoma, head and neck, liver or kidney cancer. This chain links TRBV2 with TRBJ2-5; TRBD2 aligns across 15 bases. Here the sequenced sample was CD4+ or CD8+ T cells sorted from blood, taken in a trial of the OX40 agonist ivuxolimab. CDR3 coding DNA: TGTGCCAGCAGTGAAATAGGACTAGCGGGAGGGGAGACCCAGTACTTC. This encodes CASSEIGLAGGETQYF.